These 30 T cell receptor beta chains were sequenced from one sample in a study of cytomegalovirus exposure and HLA in healthy donors. The primer mix had 60 Vbeta and 13 Jbeta primers. Produced via immunoSEQ multiplex PCR; TCRdb's table is partial and in-frame only. The sample consists of roughly 65,000 clones, around three quarters of them appearing once. The source material was PBMCs. These receptors originate from a woman aged 25 to 39 in good health and CMV-seronegative.

In this sample, this clone turned up a few times. This chain uses TRBV7-6 with TRBJ2-7; 11 bases align to TRBD1. Germline lookup yields CDR1 SGHVS and CDR2 FNYEAQ. This CDR3 region has 15 residues. V gave up 3 bases and J gave up 3 bases; unmatched junction bases: 4. CDR3 sequence reads: CASSLGGTGGYEQYF. CDR3 in DNA: TGTGCCAGCAGCTTGGGGGGGACAGGGGGCTACGAGCAGTACTTC.

V usage is TRBV27 and J usage is TRBJ2-5; TRBD2 matches 7 bases. V lost 2 bases to trimming and J lost 4 bases; unmatched junction nucleotides: 1. From germline, CDR1 is MNHEY and CDR2 SMNVEV (reference sequence). The CDR3 contains 13 residues. As DNA, the CDR3 is TGTGCCAGCAGTTTAGGGGGGGGAGAGACCCAGTACTTC. It is translated as CASSLGGGETQYF.

This sequence joins TRBV10-2 and TRBJ1-4; perhaps TRBD1 as D (5 bases). The germline gives CDR1 WSHSY, CDR2 SAAADI. V was pared by 3 bases and J by 8 bases, with 16 bases between. The CDR3 sequence is 15 residues long. This CDR3 reads CASSDSTGGNEKLFF. The CDR3 coding sequence is TGCGCCAGCAGTGACTCAACCGGGGGTAACGAAAAACTGTTTTTT.

CDR3 nucleotides: TGTGCCAGCAGCAAACAGTATGGCTACACCTTC. Protein: CASSKQYGYTF. The chain links TRBV9 to TRBJ1-2, with D hard to call. CDR1 and CDR2 (germline): SGDLS, YYNGEE. Trimming left V 4 bases short and J 5 bases short, with 6 bases between. The CDR3 has 11 amino acids.

The rearrangement uses TRBV18 and TRBJ1-1; no firm D call. The germline V and J ends were trimmed by 6 bases and 4 bases, with 15 bases remaining between them. This CDR3 region has 14 residues. The germline V gene has CDR1 KGHSH and CDR2 LQKENI. CDR3 nucleotides: TGTGCCAGCTCTCGCGGGGAGCGTGGCACTGAAGCTTTCTTT. Its translation is CASSRGERGTEAFF.

As DNA, the CDR3 is TGTGCCTGGAATCCAGGCAGGACTACCTCTGGGGCCAACGTCCTGACTTTC. Amino acid sequence: CAWNPGRTTSGANVLTF. The chain carries TRBV30 and TRBJ2-6, with a tentative D call TRBD2 (6 bases). Trimming removed 4 bases at V and 0 bases at J, with 16 bases between. There are 17 residues in the CDR3. Germline CDR1 and CDR2: GTSNPN and SVGIG (reference sequence).

The chain uses TRBV4-1 and TRBJ2-3; 7 bases fit TRBD1. The J segment lost 2 bases and the V segment lost 1 base, leaving 6 bases of the junction unmatched. Germline-derived CDR1 and CDR2 are MGHRA and YSYEKL. The CDR3 sequence is 16 residues long. CDR3 in DNA: TGCGCCAGCAGCCAAGGCCCGGGACAGTCCACAGATACGCAGTATTTT. It specifies CASSQGPGQSTDTQYF.

The chain carries TRBV9 and TRBJ2-1; 8 bases line up with TRBD2. Trimming took 2 bases from V and 4 from J; bases not matched to a gene: 5. The CDR3 sequence is 15 residues long. Germline CDR1 reads SGDLS; CDR2 reads YYNGEE. The chain's CDR3 is CASSVGLARYNEQFF. The DNA for the CDR3 is TGTGCCAGCAGCGTTGGACTAGCCCGTTACAATGAGCAGTTCTTC.

The chain couples TRBV10-3 to TRBJ1-5; 7 nucleotides match TRBD1. Germline CDR1 reads ENHRY; CDR2 reads SYGVKD. The CDR3 is made up of 15 amino acids. The J segment lost 1 base and the V segment lost 3 bases, leaving 3 bases of the junction unmatched. CDR3 coding DNA: TGTGCCATCAGTGATGTCAGGGGGAGCAATCAGCCCCAGCATTTT. Translation: CAISDVRGSNQPQHF.

The V call is TRBV7-7, the J call TRBJ2-5, with D possibly TRBD1 on 7 matching bases. Germline loops: CDR1 SSHAT, CDR2 FNYEAQ (reference sequence). The CDR3 consists of 14 residues. V was pared by 5 bases and J by 2 bases, with 12 bases between. The CDR3: CASSRAGQQETQYF. The CDR3 coding sequence is TGTGCCAGCAGCCGCGCGGGACAGCAAGAGACCCAGTACTTC.

CDR3 residues: CSAHTGVETQYF. The CDR3, as DNA: TGCAGCGCCCATACAGGGGTTGAGACCCAGTACTTC. The chain links TRBV29-1 to TRBJ2-5, with 7 bases that match TRBD1. V shed 7 bases and J 5 bases; nucleotides not matched to a gene: 7. From germline, CDR1 is SQVTM and CDR2 ANQGSEA. The CDR3 spans 12 residues.

The chain links TRBV10-3 to TRBJ2-6; D possibly corresponds to TRBD2 (5 bases). Trimming stripped 8 bases from V and 0 bases from J, with 14 bases between. This CDR3 contains 16 residues. From germline, CDR1 is ENHRY and CDR2 SYGVKD. CDR3: CAIGGRVASGANVLTF. In DNA form, the CDR3 reads TGTGCCATCGGAGGACGGGTAGCCTCTGGGGCCAACGTCCTGACTTTC.

The rearrangement joins TRBV29-1 to TRBJ2-2; 9 bases map to TRBD1. CDR1 is SQVTM, CDR2 ANQGSEA, per germline. J gave up 6 bases and V 4 bases, and 6 bases lay outside the gene matches. The CDR3 is 14 amino acids. This chain's CDR3 is CSVAWDREAGELFF. Here the CDR3 DNA reads TGCAGCGTTGCATGGGACAGGGAGGCCGGGGAGCTGTTTTTT.

The J gene is TRBJ2-1, the V gene TRBV29-1; 7 nucleotides agree with TRBD2. The CDR3 runs to 14 residues. Trimming took 6 bases from V and 10 from J; bases not matched to a gene: 15. Germline V gene data show CDR1 as SQVTM and CDR2 as ANQGSEA. The DNA of the CDR3 is TGCAGCGTAAGGTCCCAAGGCGGGGGTCTCGAGCAGTTCTTC. Protein: CSVRSQGGGLEQFF.

The V gene is TRBV6-5, the J gene TRBJ1-2; D not resolved. The CDR3 has 13 residues. Germline values: CDR1 MNHEY, CDR2 SVGAGI. Trimming took off 5 bases at V and 8 bases at J, with 15 bases between the two ends. In DNA form, the CDR3 reads TGTGCCAGCAGTCTCGGATGGACTGGCGGCTACACCTTC. As protein: CASSLGWTGGYTF.

The chain combines TRBV29-1 with TRBJ1-1, with no clear D. Trimming pared 4 bases from V and 7 bases from J, leaving 19 bases between. CDR1 and CDR2 from the germline V gene are SQVTM and ANQGSEA. This CDR3 contains 14 residues. The CDR3 here is CSVASPIAAYEAFF. The CDR3 DNA follows: TGCAGCGTTGCGTCCCCGATCGCGGCCTATGAAGCTTTCTTT. Full variable domain (remainder filled in from reference TRBV29-1 and TRBJ1-1): SAVISQKPSRDICQRGTSLTIQCQVDSQVTMMFWYRQQPGQSLTLIATANQGSEATYESGFVIDKFPISRPNLTFSTLTVSNMSPEDSSIYLCSVASPIAAYEAFFGQGTRLTVV.

The chain uses TRBV4-1 and TRBJ2-7; TRBD2 aligns across 7 bases. Per germline, CDR1 MGHRA and CDR2 YSYEKL. V lost 2 bases and J lost 7; bases outside the gene matches: 2. The CDR3 extends over 12 amino acids. CDR3 bases: TGCGCCAGCAGCCAACCCGGGGGGGAGCAGTACTTC. Translated: CASSQPGGEQYF.

This chain links TRBV25-1 with TRBJ1-2; D remains unclear. The CDR3 spans 14 residues. V was shortened by 1 base and J by 4 bases, with 10 bases between the two germline ends. Per germline, CDR1 MGHDK and CDR2 SYGVNS. The CDR3, as DNA: TGTGCCAGCAGTGAATCGGAGTGGGTCTATGGCTACACCTTC. Translating it yields CASSESEWVYGYTF.

The chain links TRBV15 to TRBJ1-5; D uncertain. Trimming removed 1 base from V and 4 bases from J, with 8 bases in between. The CDR3 is made up of 14 amino acids. Germline CDR1 is LNHNV and CDR2 is YYDKDF (reference sequence). The CDR3 DNA follows: TGTGCCACCAGCAGAGCTCGGGGTAATCAGCCCCAGCATTTT. Protein: CATSRARGNQPQHF.

The chain recombines TRBV4-1 with TRBJ1-2, with no clear D. Trimming removed 1 base at V and 0 bases at J, with 9 bases between. In germline, CDR1 is MGHRA, CDR2 YSYEKL. The CDR3 runs 15 residues. The CDR3 loop reads CASSQVETSNYGYTF. The CDR3 DNA reads TGCGCCAGCAGCCAAGTGGAGACCTCTAACTATGGCTACACCTTC.

The chain carries TRBV19 and TRBJ2-3, with D possibly TRBD2 on 6 matching bases. V was shortened by 6 bases and J by 5 bases, with 12 bases between the two germline ends. Germline CDR1 reads LNHDA; CDR2 reads SQIVND (reference sequence). This CDR3 has 13 residues. The CDR3 protein is CASSLAVEDTQYF. The CDR3, as DNA: TGTGCCAGTAGCTTAGCGGTGGAAGATACGCAGTATTTT.

V is TRBV5-4 and J is TRBJ1-6; D is uncertain. The CDR3 extends over 14 amino acids. Per germline, CDR1 SGHNT and CDR2 YYREEE (reference sequence). V dropped 2 bases and J dropped 7 bases, with 10 bases sitting between them. CDR3 region: CASSFFQENSPLHF. Here the CDR3 DNA reads TGTGCCAGCAGCTTTTTTCAGGAAAATTCACCCCTCCACTTT.

The chain combines TRBV5-1 with TRBJ2-7; TRBD2 might be the D (5 bases). Trimming left V 7 bases short and J 7 bases short, with 21 bases between. The CDR3 sequence is 14 residues long. Looked up from germline, CDR1 is SGHRS and CDR2 is YFSETQ. The CDR3 region is CASRKGDISEEQYF. The CDR3 DNA sequence: TGCGCCAGCCGGAAGGGAGACATTTCGGAAGAGCAGTACTTC.

The rearrangement uses TRBV4-3 and TRBJ1-1; 10 positions match TRBD1. This CDR3 contains 13 residues. Germline CDR1 and CDR2: LGHNA and YSLEER. The ends lost 5 bases at V and 5 bases at J; junction bases unmatched: 2. This CDR3 is CASSADRGTEAFF. CDR3 nucleotide sequence: TGCGCCAGCAGCGCGGACAGGGGGACTGAAGCTTTCTTT.

This sequence joins TRBV6-5 and TRBJ2-7; 8 bases fit TRBD1. The CDR3 runs to 13 residues. Germline CDR1 is MNHEY and CDR2 is SVGAGI. The V and J ends lost 4 bases and 6 bases, in that order; junction bases with no gene match: 5. DNA of the CDR3: TGTGCCAGCAGTTTCGGACAGGGAATCGAGCAGTACTTC. This translates into CASSFGQGIEQYF.

CDR3 bases: TGTGCCTGGACGCGCCAAGGGACAGCTAGTAACTATGGCTACACCTTC. Protein product: CAWTRQGTASNYGYTF. The V call is TRBV30, the J call TRBJ1-2; TRBD1 aligns across 7 bases. CDR1 and CDR2 from the germline V gene are GTSNPN and SVGIG (reference sequence). Trimming cost V 4 bases and J 1 base; bases outside gene matches: 12. The CDR3 loop spans 16 amino acids.

CDR3 protein: CASSPWDRETQYF. As DNA, the CDR3 is TGTGCCAGCAGCCCGTGGGACAGGGAGACCCAGTACTTC. This rearrangement joins TRBV11-2 to TRBJ2-5, with 8 nucleotides matching TRBD1. CDR1 SGHAT and CDR2 FQNNGV come from the germline V gene. The V segment lost 5 bases and the J segment 5 bases; nucleotides outside the gene matches: 4. The CDR3 has 13 amino acids.

This chain connects TRBV5-1 to TRBJ2-7, with TRBD1 identical over 7 bases. V was clipped by 4 bases and J by 3 bases; unmatched bases: 10. CDR3 size: 15 residues. Germline-derived CDR1 and CDR2 are SGHRS and YFSETQ. Written as DNA, the CDR3 is TGCGCCAGCAGCGAACGACAGGGCGAAGGCTACGAGCAGTACTTC. Its protein product is CASSERQGEGYEQYF.

The gene calls are TRBV19 and TRBJ2-7; TRBD1 matches at 8 bases. The V gene's germline CDR1 is LNHDA and CDR2 SQIVND (reference sequence). The junction had 5 bases not matched to a gene; V was cut back by 5 bases and J by 5 bases. The CDR3 is made up of 13 amino acids. CDR3 coding DNA: TGTGCCAGTAGTCCGGACAGGGAAAACGAGCAGTACTTC. This encodes CASSPDRENEQYF. The full variable domain, completed using reference TRBV19 and TRBJ2-7, is DGGITQSPKYLFRKEGQNVTLSCEQNLNHDAMYWYRQDPGQGLRLIYYSQIVNDFQKGDIAEGYSVSREKKESFPLTVTSAQKNPTAFYLCASSPDRENEQYFGPGTRLTVT.

This clone was picked up a small number of times. This chain links TRBV6-5 with TRBJ2-4; D ambiguous. Germline V gives CDR1 MNHEY, CDR2 SVGAGI. The CDR3 runs 16 residues. V lost 4 bases and J lost 7, with 20 bases in between. As DNA, the CDR3 is TGTGCCAGCAGTTCCCCGGGTGAGAAGGCCGTGAACATTCAGTACTTC. Translating gives CASSSPGEKAVNIQYF.